A single sample gave rise to the 29 T cell receptor beta chains below, sequenced in a study of blood T cell repertoires in COVID-19. Libraries were prepared by immunoSEQ multiplex PCR; TCRdb keeps only in-frame clonotypes and omits some of them. The repertoire holds tens of thousands of clones, around 90% seen once, with roughly 5% in the top ten. Material for sequencing was peripheral blood. These TCRs come from a man aged 60-69 years with COVID-19, enrolled during active disease.

The V and J genes are TRBV29-1 and TRBJ2-5; D perhaps matches TRBD2 (6 bases). The CDR3 totals 12 residues. Between the trimmed V and J ends, which lost 7 bases and 4 bases, there was a span of 13 bases. The germline V gene has CDR1 SQVTM and CDR2 ANQGSEA. CDR3 sequence: CSALEEGETQYF. CDR3 in DNA: TGCAGCGCCCTCGAGGAGGGAGAGACCCAGTACTTC. The whole variable domain, remainder taken from reference TRBV29-1 and TRBJ2-5, is SAVISQKPSRDICQRGTSLTIQCQVDSQVTMMFWYRQQPGQSLTLIATANQGSEATYESGFVIDKFPISRPNLTFSTLTVSNMSPEDSSIYLCSALEEGETQYFGPGTRLLVL.

Turning to this clone: The same CDR3 also results from other DNA sequences found in this sample. The V and J genes are TRBV7-3 and TRBJ2-1; 12 bases are a match to TRBD2. Germline trimming cut 2 bases from V and 4 bases from J; bases unmatched to any gene: 0. CDR1 and CDR2 (germline): SGHTA, FQGTGA. This CDR3 is built from 15 residues. This CDR3 reads CASSLGLAGYNEQFF. CDR3 sequence (DNA): TGTGCCAGCAGCTTAGGACTAGCGGGGTACAATGAGCAGTTCTTC.

The gene calls are TRBV19 and TRBJ2-2; 7 bases align to TRBD2. The CDR3 is made up of 14 amino acids. The V gene end was trimmed by 4 bases and the J gene end by 4 bases; junction bases not matched to a gene: 3. From germline, CDR1 is LNHDA and CDR2 SQIVND (reference sequence). Written as DNA, the CDR3 is TGTGCCAGTAGTAGCAGGGAGGGCACCGGGGAGCTGTTTTTT. Its protein is CASSSREGTGELFF.

CDR3 nucleotides: TGTGCCAGCAGCGTAAGTGGGACAGGCGGGGGCTACACCTTC. Protein product: CASSVSGTGGGYTF. This chain joins TRBV9 and TRBJ1-2; 8 nucleotides agree with TRBD1. The germline CDR1 and CDR2 sequences are SGDLS and YYNGEE. V trimming: 1 base; J trimming: 8 bases; junction bases outside the gene matches: 7. The CDR3 consists of 14 residues.

The chain's CDR3 is CASGTSVFPSTDTQYF. In DNA form, the CDR3 reads TGTGCCAGCGGGACTAGCGTATTCCCTAGCACAGATACGCAGTATTTT. The V and J genes are TRBV27 and TRBJ2-3, with 10 bases that match TRBD2. The CDR3 is made up of 16 amino acids. Losses at the gene ends were 8 bases for V and 0 bases for J; bases not matched to a gene: 8. CDR1 and CDR2 (germline): MNHEY, SMNVEV (reference sequence).

The V gene is TRBV27, the J gene TRBJ1-2; D not resolved. V lost 0 bases and J 0 bases, leaving 5 bases between the germline ends. CDR1 is MNHEY and CDR2 is SMNVEV in the germline V gene (reference sequence). The CDR3 spans 14 residues. CDR3 DNA: TGTGCCAGCAGTTTATCCCCAGCTAACTATGGCTACACCTTC. It translates to CASSLSPANYGYTF.

This clone has just a few counts. The chain couples TRBV19 to TRBJ2-7; 10 bases align to TRBD2. The V gene end was trimmed by 1 base and the J gene end by 5 bases; junction bases not matched to a gene: 8. The germline CDR1 and CDR2 sequences are LNHDA and SQIVND (reference sequence). The CDR3 consists of 16 residues. This CDR3 reads CASSIGLAGDSHEQYF. The CDR3 nucleotides are TGTGCCAGTAGTATAGGGCTAGCGGGAGATTCTCACGAGCAGTACTTC. Full variable domain (missing parts from reference TRBV19 and TRBJ2-7): DGGITQSPKYLFRKEGQNVTLSCEQNLNHDAMYWYRQDPGQGLRLIYYSQIVNDFQKGDIAEGYSVSREKKESFPLTVTSAQKNPTAFYLCASSIGLAGDSHEQYFGPGTRLTVT.

This chain links TRBV7-9 with TRBJ1-1; D gene ambiguous. Germline V lookup: CDR1 SEHNR, CDR2 FQNEAQ (reference sequence). V lost 9 bases and J lost 4, with 15 bases in between. This CDR3 has 13 residues. CDR3 region: CASKGRVATEAFF. In DNA, the CDR3 is TGTGCCAGTAAAGGGAGGGTCGCCACTGAAGCTTTCTTT.

V usage is TRBV12-3 or TRBV12-4 and J usage is TRBJ1-1, with 7 bases lining up with TRBD1. The V and J ends lost 7 bases and 6 bases, in that order; junction bases with no gene match: 8. The CDR3 contains 13 residues. The CDR3 DNA sequence: TGTGCCAGCACCGACACAGGGGTGGCTGAAGCTTTCTTT. Translation gives CASTDTGVAEAFF.

The genes are TRBV5-1 and TRBJ1-6, with 7 bases that match TRBD1. The CDR3 loop spans 15 amino acids. Unmatched junction bases numbered 11, after V lost 4 bases and J lost 10 bases. Germline V lookup: CDR1 SGHRS, CDR2 YFSETQ. CDR3 sequence (DNA): TGCGCCAGCAGCCGGACAGGAACCCGCGAATCACCCCTCCACTTT. Its translation is CASSRTGTRESPLHF.

V and J are TRBV29-1 and TRBJ2-1; 8 bases match TRBD1. The CDR3 contains 13 residues. The V and J ends lost 6 bases and 1 base, in that order; junction bases with no gene match: 2. Germline V gene sequence: CDR1 SQVTM, CDR2 ANQGSEA. In DNA, the CDR3 is TGCAGCGTCGACAGGGGTTCCTACAATGAGCAGTTCTTC. It encodes CSVDRGSYNEQFF.

The V gene is TRBV11-2, the J gene TRBJ2-5, with unresolved D. CDR3 length equals 14 residues. The V and J ends lost 4 bases and 9 bases respectively, with 18 bases between them. Germline assignment: CDR1 SGHAT and CDR2 FQNNGV. DNA for the CDR3: TGTGCCAGCAGCTCGACCCGGGTGACTTGGGCCCAGTACTTC. It encodes CASSSTRVTWAQYF. Supplemented by reference TRBV11-2 and TRBJ2-5, the full variable domain reads EAGVAQSPRYKIIEKRQSVAFWCNPISGHATLYWYQQILGQGPKLLIQFQNNGVVDDSQLPKDRFSAERLKGVDSTLKIQPAKLEDSAVYLCASSSTRVTWAQYFGPGTRLLVL.

The chain couples TRBV3-1 (or the pseudogene TRBV3-2) to TRBJ2-7; 7 bases match TRBD2. Germline V gene sequence: CDR1 LGHDT, CDR2 YNNKEL (reference sequence). The CDR3 covers 15 residues. The J segment lost 1 base and the V segment lost 4 bases, leaving 7 bases of the junction unmatched. CDR3 region: CASSPRLAGSYEQYF. The CDR3 nucleotides read TGTGCCAGCAGCCCGAGACTAGCCGGTTCCTACGAGCAGTACTTC.

The chain joins TRBV10-3 to TRBJ1-5; D ambiguous. V lost 3 bases, J lost 9 bases, and 12 bases lay in between. The germline CDR1 and CDR2 sequences are ENHRY and SYGVKD. This CDR3 contains 13 residues. This chain's CDR3 is CAISDRPIAPQHF. In nucleotides, the CDR3 is TGTGCCATCAGTGACAGGCCCATCGCGCCCCAGCATTTT.

This chain uses TRBV5-1 with TRBJ2-7; TRBD1 matches 8 bases. The CDR3 runs 16 residues. Germline trimming cut 0 bases from V and 3 bases from J; bases unmatched to any gene: 8. CDR1 SGHRS and CDR2 YFSETQ come from the germline V gene. The CDR3 protein is CASSLGGQGERYEQYF. The CDR3 nucleotides read TGCGCCAGCAGCTTGGGCGGACAGGGAGAACGCTACGAGCAGTACTTC.

This chain links TRBV6-4 with TRBJ1-6; unclear D gene. This CDR3 spans 13 amino acids. Trimming removed 0 bases from V and 13 bases from J, with 10 bases in between. Germline CDR1 MRHNA, CDR2 SNTAGT. The CDR3 coding sequence is TGTGCCAGCAGTGACTCCTCGGGCGGGCCCCTCCACTTT. Translation: CASSDSSGGPLHF.

About this clone: This specimen includes other DNA sequences encoding the same CDR3. The V gene is TRBV7-6, the J gene TRBJ2-5; no firm D call. The germline V and J ends were trimmed by 4 bases and 3 bases, with 6 bases remaining between them. CDR3 size: 12 residues. The germline CDR1 and CDR2 sequences are SGHVS and FNYEAQ. In DNA form, the CDR3 reads TGTGCCAGCAGCTCGAGAGAAGAGACCCAGTACTTC. This encodes CASSSREETQYF.

This chain uses TRBV5-5 with TRBJ2-3; 8 bases are a match to TRBD1. Germline CDR1 reads SGHKS; CDR2 reads YYEKEE (reference sequence). J gave up 0 bases and V 3 bases, and 3 bases lay outside the gene matches. The CDR3 runs 15 residues. The CDR3 DNA follows: TGTGCCAGCAGCTCGGACAGGGTGAGCACAGATACGCAGTATTTT. This encodes CASSSDRVSTDTQYF. The whole variable domain, filled in from reference TRBV5-5 and TRBJ2-3, reads DAGVTQSPTHLIKTRGQQVTLRCSPISGHKSVSWYQQVLGQGPQFIFQYYEKEERGRGNFPDRFSARQFPNYSSELNVNALLLGDSALYLCASSSDRVSTDTQYFGPGTRLTVL.

This chain links TRBV18 with TRBJ2-2, with D uncertain. Germline V lookup: CDR1 KGHSH, CDR2 LQKENI. V was shortened by 3 bases and J by 4 bases, with 12 bases between the two germline ends. The CDR3 runs 15 residues. The DNA of the CDR3 is TGTGCCAGCTCACCTAGGTCCCTAGGCACCGGGGAGCTGTTTTTT. Its protein is CASSPRSLGTGELFF.

This chain joins TRBV10-3 and TRBJ1-1; D possibly corresponds to TRBD1 (5 bases). There are 12 residues in the CDR3. Trimming removed 6 bases at V and 3 bases at J, with 8 bases between. Germline-derived CDR1 and CDR2 are ENHRY and SYGVKD. The CDR3 DNA follows: TGTGCCATCAGCGACAGTTACACTGAAGCTTTCTTT. It encodes CAISDSYTEAFF.

In nucleotides, the CDR3 is TGTGCCAGCAGCTTGACTCGGTCCGGGGCCAACGTCCTGACTTTC. This gives the protein CASSLTRSGANVLTF. V is TRBV5-8 and J is TRBJ2-6, with D unclear. Germline CDR1 reads SGHTS; CDR2 reads YDEGEE. The CDR3 covers 15 residues. The ends were cut back, 1 base at V and 4 bases at J, with 9 bases in the middle.

The chain uses TRBV29-1 and TRBJ2-1; 10 nucleotides match TRBD2. CDR1 and CDR2 (germline): SQVTM, ANQGSEA. The V gene end was trimmed by 6 bases and the J gene end by 4 bases; junction bases not matched to a gene: 9. The CDR3 is 15 residues long. The CDR3: CSVSMTSGFYNEQFF. Written as DNA, the CDR3 is TGCAGCGTCTCAATGACTAGCGGGTTTTACAATGAGCAGTTCTTC.

The CDR3 DNA reads as TGCAGCGTTTTCCGGGACACCGGGCCACACAATGAGCAGTTCTTC. Residues: CSVFRDTGPHNEQFF. V and J are TRBV29-1 and TRBJ2-1, with D possibly being TRBD1 (6 bases). Trimming left V 5 bases short and J 5 bases short, with 19 bases between. Germline-derived CDR1 and CDR2 are SQVTM and ANQGSEA. The length of the CDR3 is 15 residues.

V is TRBV30 and J is TRBJ1-4; TRBD1 might be the D (6 bases). Looked up from germline, CDR1 is GTSNPN and CDR2 is SVGIG (reference sequence). The CDR3 is 13 residues long. V was trimmed by 2 bases and J by 8 bases, leaving 12 bases between them. CDR3 in amino acids: CAWSFGGGEKLFF. The CDR3 DNA sequence: TGTGCCTGGAGTTTCGGGGGGGGCGAAAAACTGTTTTTT.

The CDR3 DNA reads as TGTGCCAGCAGCAACCCAGGGGTTGGAGGCTACACCTTC. Translation gives CASSNPGVGGYTF. The chain carries TRBV7-9 and TRBJ1-2, with D tentatively TRBD1 (6 bases). This CDR3 is built from 13 residues. V lost 5 bases and J lost 8, with 15 bases in between. Per the germline V gene, CDR1 is SEHNR and CDR2 is FQNEAQ (reference sequence).

The V and J genes are TRBV19 and TRBJ2-4, with D maybe TRBD1 (6 bases). The germline CDR1 and CDR2 sequences are LNHDA and SQIVND (reference sequence). The V end was cut by 4 bases, the J end by 0 bases, with 16 bases between. This CDR3 is 17 amino acids long. The CDR3 protein is CASSRKRDTQAKNIQYF. CDR3 sequence (DNA): TGTGCCAGTAGTAGGAAACGGGACACTCAAGCCAAAAACATTCAGTACTTC. Combining the CDR3 with reference TRBV19 and TRBJ2-4 gives the whole variable domain DGGITQSPKYLFRKEGQNVTLSCEQNLNHDAMYWYRQDPGQGLRLIYYSQIVNDFQKGDIAEGYSVSREKKESFPLTVTSAQKNPTAFYLCASSRKRDTQAKNIQYFGAGTRLSVL.

J is TRBJ2-5 and V is TRBV7-9; TRBD1 might be the D (6 bases). This CDR3 region has 15 residues. The germline V gene encodes CDR1 SEHNR and CDR2 FQNEAQ (reference sequence). Deletions cut 6 bases from V and 1 base from J, with 15 bases between. DNA of the CDR3: TGTGCCAGCAGTTCAGGGGTACAGCCCCAAGAGACCCAGTACTTC. Its translation is CASSSGVQPQETQYF.

This chain joins TRBV24-1 and TRBJ2-3, with 12 bases fitting TRBD1. Looked up from germline, CDR1 is KGHDR and CDR2 is SFDVKD. There are 17 residues in the CDR3. Losses at the gene ends were 4 bases for V and 5 bases for J; bases not matched to a gene: 9. The CDR3 sequence: CATSDAPGTGGRDTQYF. CDR3 DNA sequence: TGTGCCACCAGTGACGCCCCGGGGACAGGGGGCAGAGATACGCAGTATTTT.

The chain employs TRBV19 and TRBJ2-3; D not certain. The V and J ends lost 6 bases and 2 bases respectively, with 9 bases between them. CDR1 is LNHDA and CDR2 is SQIVND in the germline V gene (reference sequence). This CDR3 is built from 13 residues. CDR3 amino acids: CASRTANTDTQYF. The CDR3 DNA follows: TGTGCCAGTAGGACTGCAAACACAGATACGCAGTATTTT.